This section outlines one TCR beta chain sequence together with its context. This CDR3 has 14 residues. The V gene lost 8 bases and the J gene lost 2 bases, with 13 bases spanning the gap. In germline, CDR1 is MDHEN, CDR2 SYDVKM. Sequenced by immunoSEQ multiplex PCR; TCRdb stores in-frame clones only, minus some. The sample yields 30,000 to 40,000 clones, approximately 80% seen once. The sample belongs to a study of PD-1 blockade in mismatch repair-deficient tumors. The chain links TRBV28 to TRBJ2-1, with a weak D call TRBD2 (5 bases). The source is an adult with mismatch repair-deficient cancer. The sample consisted of PBMCs, taken 6 to 7 weeks after starting pembrolizumab. Here the CDR3 reads CASLELGPYNEQFF. CDR3 coding DNA: TGTGCCAGCCTGGAACTAGGTCCCTACAATGAGCAGTTCTTC.